This T cell receptor (beta chain) was sequenced in a study of CD8 T cells in Susac syndrome. From blood CD8+ and CD4+ T cells, the TCR beta chain was sequenced. RNA amounts of about 0.5 to 1 ug underwent reverse transcription with random hexamers. TCRdb redid the calling of the immunoSEQ multiplex PCR reads with MiXCR, one entry per CDR3 protein. The sample contains 400,000 or so distinct CDR3 sequences, approximately 85% of which appear only once. The V end lost 2 bases, the J end lost 5 bases, and 12 bases lay between the germline ends. Germline-derived CDR1 and CDR2 are MNHEY and SMNVEV (reference sequence). The CDR3 length is 14 residues.

This rearrangement joins TRBV27 to TRBJ1-2, with D possibly TRBD1 on 5 matching bases. The TCR sequence derives from a human donor with multiple sclerosis. Sequencing input: CD8+ T cells from PBMCs. The CDR3 sequence is CASSLAGGMYGYTF. The CDR3 DNA is TGTGCCAGCAGTTTAGCGGGGGGAATGTATGGCTACACCTTC.